The 32 T cell receptor beta chains below come from one sample, sequenced in a study of T cells in Graves' hyperthyroidism and ophthalmopathy. RNA transcripts were the template for amplifying TCR beta CDR3 regions. Primed by the HTBI set, a first-round RT-PCR was run on the TCR CDR3. TCRdb redid the calling of the multiplex PCR reads with MiXCR, one entry per CDR3 protein. The repertoire holds approximately 870,000 distinct CDR3 sequences, with roughly 40% as singletons. Sequences were obtained from blood. Receptor source: a young man with Graves' hyperthyroidism.

The J gene is TRBJ2-2, the V gene TRBV7-3, with TRBD1 matching 9 bases. This CDR3 region has 16 residues. Germline-derived CDR1 and CDR2 are SGHTA and FQGTGA. Trimming took 7 bases from V and 6 from J; bases not matched to a gene: 12. DNA for the CDR3: TGTGCCAGCACCGCCTCCGGGACAGGGTATGCCGGGGAGCTGTTTTTT. Amino acids: CASTASGTGYAGELFF. The full variable domain, with the rest looked up from reference TRBV7-3 and TRBJ2-2, is GAGVSQTPSNKVTEKGKYVELRCDPISGHTALYWYRQSLGQGPEFLIYFQGTGAADDSGLPNDRFFAVRPEGSVSTLKIQRTERGDSAVYLCASTASGTGYAGELFFGEGSRLTVL.

The table lists this clonotype with many counts. This chain links TRBV25-1 with TRBJ1-2, with 7 bases that match TRBD1. CDR3 size: 13 residues. The V segment lost 3 bases and the J segment 8 bases; nucleotides outside the gene matches: 6. The germline gives CDR1 MGHDK, CDR2 SYGVNS. The CDR3 loop reads CASSDKTGRGYTF. Written as DNA, the CDR3 is TGTGCCAGCAGTGATAAGACAGGGCGAGGCTACACCTTC.

V is TRBV11-2 and J is TRBJ1-3; perhaps TRBD1 as D (5 bases). This CDR3 has 16 amino acids. Germline V lookup: CDR1 SGHAT, CDR2 FQNNGV. V was clipped by 0 bases and J by 6 bases, with 15 bases between them. The chain's CDR3 is CASSLDLWGPENTIYF. The DNA for the CDR3 is TGTGCCAGCAGCTTAGATTTGTGGGGCCCTGAAAACACCATATATTTT.

This rearrangement joins TRBV7-9 to TRBJ1-2, with D perhaps TRBD1 (6 bases). CDR1 is SEHNR, CDR2 FQNEAQ, per germline (reference sequence). V dropped 3 bases and J dropped 2 bases, with 10 bases sitting between them. This CDR3 spans 14 amino acids. DNA of the CDR3: TGTGCCAGCAGCTTTTACAGGGCCAACTATGGCTACACCTTC. Protein product: CASSFYRANYGYTF.

This clonotype was seen at least ten times. J is TRBJ2-7 and V is TRBV7-3; 11 bases map to TRBD2. The CDR3 totals 15 residues. The J segment lost 2 bases and the V segment lost 5 bases, leaving 5 bases of the junction unmatched. CDR1 is SGHTA and CDR2 is FQGTGA in the germline V gene. The CDR3 sequence: CASSLGLAGTYEQYF. The CDR3 region has the DNA TGTGCCAGCAGCCTTGGACTAGCGGGCACCTACGAGCAGTACTTC.

The chain uses TRBV6-1 and TRBJ1-4; 8 bases match TRBD1. Germline-derived CDR1 and CDR2 are MNHNS and SASEGT. The CDR3 totals 14 residues. With 4 bases clipped from V and 8 bases from J, the junction kept 6 bases outside the gene matches. The CDR3 DNA follows: TGTGCCAGCAGTGGCGGGACAGGTTCGGAAAAACTGTTTTTT. It specifies CASSGGTGSEKLFF.

This clonotype was counted at least ten times. The chain uses TRBV7-9 and TRBJ1-3; 7 bases fit TRBD1. The junction had 4 bases not matched to a gene; V was cut back by 3 bases and J by 8 bases. Germline V gene lookup returns CDR1 SEHNR and CDR2 FQNEAQ (reference sequence). CDR3 size: 13 residues. CDR3: CASSLGQSDTIYF. CDR3 DNA sequence: TGTGCCAGCAGCTTGGGACAGTCGGACACCATATATTTT. The full variable domain, in which reference TRBV7-9 and TRBJ1-3 provide the parts outside the CDR3, is DTGVSQNPRHKITKRGQNVTFRCDPISEHNRLYWYRQTLGQGPEFLTYFQNEAQLEKSRLLSDRFSAERPKGSFSTLEIQRTEQGDSAMYLCASSLGQSDTIYFGEGSWLTVV.

This clonotype was seen many times. This chain links TRBV10-1 with TRBJ1-4, with no clear D. The CDR3 runs 13 residues. Germline V gene lookup returns CDR1 WNHNN and CDR2 SYGVQD (reference sequence). Trimming removed 5 bases from V and 8 bases from J, with 12 bases in between. CDR3 sequence: CASSPGLKEKLFF. In nucleotides, the CDR3 is TGCGCCAGCAGTCCCGGGCTCAAAGAAAAACTGTTTTTT.

This clonotype was seen ten or more times. The chain couples TRBV19 to TRBJ1-3; perhaps TRBD1 as D (6 bases). V dropped 5 bases and J dropped 4 bases, with 12 bases sitting between them. The CDR3 has 14 amino acids. Germline CDR1 LNHDA, CDR2 SQIVND (reference sequence). CDR3 DNA: TGTGCCAGTAGTCAGGGGCGCAAAGGAAACACCATATATTTT. As protein: CASSQGRKGNTIYF.

This clonotype was observed a handful of times. This chain joins TRBV13 and TRBJ2-7; 7 bases are a match to TRBD2. J gave up 2 bases and V 1 base, and 5 bases lay outside the gene matches. Germline V gene lookup returns CDR1 PRHDT and CDR2 FYEKMQ (reference sequence). This CDR3 has 15 residues. This CDR3 is CASSLVSGGTYEQYF. The DNA of the CDR3 is TGTGCCAGCAGCTTAGTATCGGGAGGCACCTACGAGCAGTACTTC.

This clonotype has ten or more counts. The J gene is TRBJ1-1, the V gene TRBV10-2, with 7 positions matching TRBD1. Germline CDR1 reads WSHSY; CDR2 reads SAAADI. The CDR3 is made up of 14 amino acids. Trimming cost V 3 bases and J 5 bases; bases outside gene matches: 6. CDR3 sequence: CASSDPTGPTEAFF. DNA of the CDR3: TGCGCCAGCAGTGACCCGACAGGGCCGACTGAAGCTTTCTTT.

V and J are TRBV7-2 and TRBJ2-7, with D possibly being TRBD2 (6 bases). CDR3 length equals 14 residues. V lost 4 bases, J lost 2 bases, and 12 bases lay in between. The germline V gene encodes CDR1 SGHTA and CDR2 FQGNSA. The CDR3 DNA sequence: TGTGCCAGCAGCTGGGGCGGGACCCCCTACGAGCAGTACTTC. Translating it yields CASSWGGTPYEQYF.

This clonotype was counted at least ten times. The chain employs TRBV7-6 and TRBJ2-7; a weak D match, TRBD1 (6 bases). Per the germline V gene, CDR1 is SGHVS and CDR2 is FNYEAQ. This CDR3 is 14 amino acids long. Trimming stripped 5 bases from V and 3 bases from J, with 14 bases between. CDR3 nucleotide sequence: TGTGCCAGCAGCCTTAGACAGGATGGCTACGAGCAGTACTTC. It specifies CASSLRQDGYEQYF.

This clonotype was recorded many times. CDR3 nucleotide sequence: TGCAGCGTCCCCGGGAATAACTATGGCTACACCTTC. Its protein product is CSVPGNNYGYTF. The gene calls are TRBV29-1 and TRBJ1-2; D gene ambiguous. CDR3 length equals 12 residues. Germline V gene data show CDR1 as SQVTM and CDR2 as ANQGSEA. Trimming took 6 bases from V and 1 from J, leaving 9 bases between them. The full variable domain, with the rest looked up from reference TRBV29-1 and TRBJ1-2, is SAVISQKPSRDICQRGTSLTIQCQVDSQVTMMFWYRQQPGQSLTLIATANQGSEATYESGFVIDKFPISRPNLTFSTLTVSNMSPEDSSIYLCSVPGNNYGYTFGSGTRLTVV.

The chain joins TRBV7-8 to TRBJ1-1; 12 bases match TRBD1. Trimming cost V 4 bases and J 3 bases; bases outside gene matches: 3. This CDR3 is built from 15 residues. Looked up from germline, CDR1 is SGHVS and CDR2 is FQNEAQ. CDR3 sequence: CASSSGTGGYTEAFF. In nucleotides, the CDR3 is TGTGCCAGCAGCTCCGGGACAGGGGGCTACACTGAAGCTTTCTTT. Combining the CDR3 with reference TRBV7-8 and TRBJ1-1 gives the whole variable domain GAGVSQSPRYKVAKRGQDVALRCDPISGHVSLFWYQQALGQGPEFLTYFQNEAQLDKSGLPSDRFFAERPEGSVSTLKIQRTQQEDSAVYLCASSSGTGGYTEAFFGQGTRLTVV.

This clonotype was detected only a few times. The chain combines TRBV15 with TRBJ2-2, with 11 bases identical to TRBD1. This CDR3 has 16 amino acids. The germline CDR1 and CDR2 sequences are LNHNV and YYDKDF (reference sequence). V trimming: 4 bases; J trimming: 7 bases; junction bases outside the gene matches: 8. The DNA for the CDR3 is TGTGCCACCAGCATGACCGGGACAGGGGGTGGCGGGGAGCTGTTTTTT. This encodes CATSMTGTGGGGELFF.

Notes on this clonotype: At one end, the junction sequence differs from germline, possibly due to a read error. This chain links TRBV7-3 with TRBJ2-7; no clear D gene. The CDR3 has 13 amino acids. Per the germline V gene, CDR1 is SGHTA and CDR2 is FQGTGA. The CDR3 reads CASSQDGSTEQYF. In DNA, the CDR3 is TGCGCCAGCAGCCAAGACGGCTCCACCGAGCAGTACTTC.

This clonotype has more than one count but fewer than ten. The chain recombines TRBV6-5 with TRBJ1-5, with unresolved D. The germline gives CDR1 MNHEY, CDR2 SVGAGI. This CDR3 is built from 14 residues. Trimming removed 5 bases from V and 7 bases from J, with 15 bases in between. The CDR3 DNA follows: TGTGCCAGCAGTCCCATAACCGGTGGACAGCCCCAGCATTTT. Translation: CASSPITGGQPQHF.

The V gene is TRBV2, the J gene TRBJ2-2; D perhaps matches TRBD1 (6 bases). The CDR3 covers 16 residues. Germline V gene lookup returns CDR1 SNHLY and CDR2 FYNNEI. V dropped 6 bases and J dropped 5 bases, with 19 bases sitting between them. The CDR3 protein is CASSQVAGAGTGELFF. The CDR3 DNA sequence: TGTGCCAGCAGCCAAGTCGCAGGGGCAGGGACCGGGGAGCTGTTTTTT.

This clonotype was picked up many times. The chain links TRBV9 to TRBJ1-6; 7 bases are shared with TRBD1. Losses at the gene ends were 3 bases for V and 4 bases for J; bases not matched to a gene: 10. The CDR3 is 17 residues long. CDR1 is SGDLS and CDR2 is YYNGEE in the germline V gene. CDR3: CASSGRQGEVYNSPLHF. The CDR3 nucleotides read TGTGCCAGCAGCGGACGACAGGGTGAGGTATATAATTCACCCCTCCACTTT.

A few counts support this clonotype. This rearrangement joins TRBV5-5 to TRBJ2-7, with TRBD2 matching over 7 bases. The CDR3 covers 14 residues. Per the germline V gene, CDR1 is SGHKS and CDR2 is YYEKEE (reference sequence). The V gene end was trimmed by 2 bases and the J gene end by 2 bases; junction bases not matched to a gene: 4. The chain's CDR3 is CASSFGLGTYEQYF. The DNA for the CDR3 is TGTGCCAGCAGCTTTGGACTAGGGACCTACGAGCAGTACTTC. Together with reference TRBV5-5 and TRBJ2-7, the CDR3 gives the full variable domain: DAGVTQSPTHLIKTRGQQVTLRCSPISGHKSVSWYQQVLGQGPQFIFQYYEKEERGRGNFPDRFSARQFPNYSSELNVNALLLGDSALYLCASSFGLGTYEQYFGPGTRLTVT.

This clonotype has just one count. V and J are TRBV7-9 and TRBJ1-1; no firm D call. V was shortened by 5 bases and J by 9 bases, with 13 bases between the two germline ends. Germline V gene data show CDR1 as SEHNR and CDR2 as FQNEAQ (reference sequence). The CDR3 runs to 12 residues. CDR3 loop: CASSQDTRKAFF. The CDR3 region has the DNA TGTGCCAGCAGCCAAGATACCCGGAAAGCTTTCTTT.

This clonotype was observed many times. The genes are TRBV7-2 and TRBJ2-7; 7 bases align to TRBD2. The CDR3 loop spans 16 amino acids. V shed 2 bases and J 0 bases; nucleotides not matched to a gene: 7. Germline V gives CDR1 SGHTA, CDR2 FQGNSA. CDR3 DNA: TGTGCCAGCAGCTTACGGGAGCGGGGCGACTCCTACGAGCAGTACTTC. Its protein product is CASSLRERGDSYEQYF.

The chain recombines TRBV7-1 with TRBJ2-5; 8 positions match TRBD2. TRBV7-1 is assigned to the ORF class and has an uncertain function. The CDR3 runs 17 residues. J gave up 2 bases and V 3 bases, and 11 bases lay outside the gene matches. The CDR3 coding sequence is TGTGCCAGCAGCTCTGGGGCTCGGACTAGCAGTCAAGAGACCCAGTACTTC. This translates into CASSSGARTSSQETQYF.

This clonotype appeared a few times. The V and J genes are TRBV7-8 and TRBJ2-5; D may be TRBD1 (6 bases). Germline lookup yields CDR1 SGHVS and CDR2 FQNEAQ. CDR3 length: 16 amino acids. Deletions cut 3 bases from V and 0 bases from J, with 14 bases between. CDR3 coding DNA: TGTGCCAGCAGCTTGGGGGCAGGGGTGTACCAAGAGACCCAGTACTTC. Protein sequence: CASSLGAGVYQETQYF.

This chain links TRBV6-5 with TRBJ1-1, with TRBD1 identical over 11 bases. This CDR3 has 15 amino acids. Germline CDR1 is MNHEY and CDR2 is SVGAGI. Trimming at V came to 0 bases and at J to 7 bases, leaving 4 bases not matched to a gene. This chain's CDR3 is CASSYSDRGRGEAFF. The CDR3, as DNA: TGTGCCAGCAGTTACTCGGACAGGGGGCGAGGTGAAGCTTTCTTT.

Here the CDR3 reads CASSQDPVAGLNTGELFF. CDR3 in DNA: TGTGCCAGCAGCCAAGATCCCGTCGCAGGCCTCAACACCGGGGAGCTGTTTTTT. The V and J genes are TRBV14 and TRBJ2-2; the D is unclear. The CDR3 covers 18 residues. Germline CDR1 reads SGHDN; CDR2 reads FVKESK. V lost 0 bases, J lost 2 bases, and 16 bases lay in between.

The sample holds one count of this clonotype. CDR3 amino acids: CASSLGLEEGEQYF. In DNA, the CDR3 is TGTGCCAGCAGCTTGGGACTAGAAGAAGGCGAGCAGTACTTC. V gene TRBV7-6 combines with J gene TRBJ2-5; TRBD2 matches at 8 bases. The J call may be incorrect, as the DNA end agrees better with TRBJ2-7. The CDR3 covers 14 residues. In germline, CDR1 is SGHVS, CDR2 FNYEAQ.

The chain couples TRBV20-1 to TRBJ1-5, with 9 positions matching TRBD1. This CDR3 has 13 amino acids. Germline V gene sequence: CDR1 DFQATT, CDR2 SNEGSKA (reference sequence). Trimming removed 5 bases from V and 9 bases from J; junction bases left unmatched: 8. The DNA for the CDR3 is TGCAGTGCTGGACAGGGGCATAGGCGGCCCCAGCATTTT. Amino acid sequence: CSAGQGHRRPQHF.

This clonotype has a handful of counts. The chain recombines TRBV14 with TRBJ1-5; D unresolved. V was clipped by 0 bases and J by 7 bases, with 10 bases between them. The length of the CDR3 is 14 residues. CDR1 is SGHDN, CDR2 FVKESK, per germline. CDR3 in DNA: TGTGCCAGCAGCCAAGAATGGTGGCAACAGCCCCAGCATTTT. It translates to CASSQEWWQQPQHF. Supplemented by reference TRBV14 and TRBJ1-5, the full variable domain reads EAGVTQFPSHSVIEKGQTVTLRCDPISGHDNLYWYRRVMGKEIKFLLHFVKESKQDESGMPNNRFLAERTGGTYSTLKVQPAELEDSGVYFCASSQEWWQQPQHFGDGTRLSIL.

The chain recombines TRBV6-1 with TRBJ2-7; D gene uncertain. CDR3 size: 14 residues. Germline V lookup: CDR1 MNHNS, CDR2 SASEGT. The V gene lost 3 bases and the J gene lost 3 bases, with 12 bases spanning the gap. This CDR3 reads CASSEMDQLYEQYF. CDR3 bases: TGTGCCAGCAGTGAGATGGACCAACTCTACGAGCAGTACTTC.

This clonotype turned up a few times. This chain links TRBV19 with TRBJ1-1; D is perhaps TRBD1 (5 bases). This CDR3 spans 13 amino acids. V shed 4 bases and J shed 5 bases, with 11 bases lying between them. Germline V gives CDR1 LNHDA, CDR2 SQIVND (reference sequence). DNA for the CDR3: TGTGCCAGTAGTACCCAGGGAGAAACTGAAGCTTTCTTT. Protein: CASSTQGETEAFF.